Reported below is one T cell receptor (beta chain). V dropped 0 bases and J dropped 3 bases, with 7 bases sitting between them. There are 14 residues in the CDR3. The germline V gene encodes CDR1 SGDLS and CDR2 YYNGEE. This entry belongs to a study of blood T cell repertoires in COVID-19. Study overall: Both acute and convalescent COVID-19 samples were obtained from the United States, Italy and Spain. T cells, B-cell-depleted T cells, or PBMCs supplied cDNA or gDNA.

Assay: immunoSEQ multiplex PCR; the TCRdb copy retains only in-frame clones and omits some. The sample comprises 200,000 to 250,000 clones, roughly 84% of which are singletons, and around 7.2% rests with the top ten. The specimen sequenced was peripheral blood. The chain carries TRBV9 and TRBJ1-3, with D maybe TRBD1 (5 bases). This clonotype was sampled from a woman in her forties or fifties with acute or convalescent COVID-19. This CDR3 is CASSVEGNGNTIYF. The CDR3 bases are TGTGCCAGCAGCGTAGAGGGGAATGGAAACACCATATATTTT.